This entry lists 31 T cell receptor beta chains sequenced from one sample in a study of blood T cells in healthy people across ages. Through a sample-barcoded 5' primer and a J-beta primer mix, a second PCR was run for about 6 to 11 cycles. Each CDR3 protein is one row after TCRdb ran MiXCR on the 5' RACE reads. The sample yields hundreds of thousands of distinct CDR3 sequences, about 52% seen once. The specimen sequenced was blood. The receptors shown here come from a woman in her sixties or seventies in good health.

V is TRBV7-2 and J is TRBJ2-1, with TRBD1 matching 8 bases. The germline CDR1 and CDR2 sequences are SGHTA and FQGNSA. The CDR3 sequence is 13 residues long. V dropped 7 bases and J dropped 6; count of bases not matched to a gene: 5. The CDR3 loop reads CASTLDRANEQFF. The DNA of the CDR3 is TGTGCCAGCACACTGGACAGGGCCAATGAGCAGTTCTTC.

This sequence joins TRBV5-1 and TRBJ2-3; the match to TRBD1 covers 7 bases. Germline CDR1 and CDR2: SGHRS and YFSETQ. Trimming at V came to 1 base and at J to 3 bases, leaving 8 bases not matched to a gene. This CDR3 comprises 16 residues. CDR3 region: CASSLRRQGRTDTQYF. CDR3 nucleotide sequence: TGCGCCAGCAGCTTGAGACGACAGGGCCGGACAGATACGCAGTATTTT.

This clonotype was seen a handful of times. The chain joins TRBV27 to TRBJ2-5; D is tentatively TRBD1 or TRBD2 (6 bases each). The V gene lost 4 bases and the J gene lost 4 bases, with 13 bases spanning the gap. Germline assignment: CDR1 MNHEY and CDR2 SMNVEV (reference sequence). This CDR3 contains 14 residues. As DNA, the CDR3 is TGTGCCAGCAGTTGGGGGGCCAAGGGAGAGACCCAGTACTTC. As protein: CASSWGAKGETQYF.

This clonotype was recorded a few times. V gene TRBV7-2 combines with J gene TRBJ2-3, with 9 nucleotides matching TRBD2. The CDR3 sequence is 16 residues long. Germline values: CDR1 SGHTA, CDR2 FQGNSA. V dropped 5 bases and J dropped 2; count of bases not matched to a gene: 8. The CDR3: CASSRGTSQNTDTQYF. In DNA, the CDR3 is TGTGCCAGCAGCCGTGGGACTAGCCAAAACACAGATACGCAGTATTTT.

The V and J genes are TRBV5-1 and TRBJ1-2; 8 bases fit TRBD1. This CDR3 has 16 residues. J lost 9 bases, V lost 4 bases, and 17 bases had no gene match. CDR1 is SGHRS, CDR2 YFSETQ, per germline. CDR3 bases: TGCGCCAGCAGCCGCGGGACAGGCCGCACGGAATATCGCTACACCTTC. This sequence encodes CASSRGTGRTEYRYTF. The full variable domain, in which reference TRBV5-1 and TRBJ1-2 provide the parts outside the CDR3, is KAGVTQTPRYLIKTRGQQVTLSCSPISGHRSVSWYQQTPGQGLQFLFEYFSETQRNKGNFPGRFSGRQFSNSRSEMNVSTLELGDSALYLCASSRGTGRTEYRYTFGSGTRLTVV.

This rearrangement joins TRBV15 to TRBJ1-1, with a tentative D call TRBD1 (6 bases). The CDR3 sequence is 14 residues long. Looked up from germline, CDR1 is LNHNV and CDR2 is YYDKDF (reference sequence). The germline V and J ends were trimmed by 1 base and 12 bases, with 18 bases remaining between them. This CDR3 is CATSRAGRGHFPFF. The CDR3 nucleotides are TGTGCCACCAGCAGAGCAGGTCGGGGACACTTCCCTTTCTTT.

The J gene is TRBJ1-1, the V gene TRBV6-2 or TRBV6-3; no clear D. This CDR3 contains 12 residues. The germline V and J ends were trimmed by 5 bases and 6 bases, with 10 bases remaining between them. Looked up from germline, CDR1 is MNHEY and CDR2 is SVGEGT. The CDR3 DNA reads TGTGCCAGCAGTATGACACACCCTGAAGCTTTCTTT. It encodes CASSMTHPEAFF.

Comments on this clonotype: At one boundary the junction diverges from the germline segment, which might be a read error. The chain employs TRBV20-1 and TRBJ2-7; 8 bases match TRBD2. The germline V gene encodes CDR1 DFQATT and CDR2 SNEGSKA (reference sequence). The CDR3 loop spans 13 amino acids. CDR3 nucleotides: TGCAGTGCTACCGGGACTAGTGTATACGGGCAGTACTTC. It yields the protein CSATGTSVYGQYF.

This rearrangement joins TRBV21-1 to TRBJ2-7; the DNA was not used to check the table's D call, TRBD1. TRBV21-1 is a recognized pseudogene. The CDR3 has 16 amino acids. The CDR3 nucleotides are TGTGCCAGCAGCAAATGTGTAGGGGGCGAATGCTGCGAGCAGTACTTC. Protein sequence: CASSKCVGGECCEQYF.

V usage is TRBV9 and J usage is TRBJ2-1, with D tentatively TRBD2 (5 bases). This CDR3 region has 13 residues. Germline values: CDR1 SGDLS, CDR2 YYNGEE. The V end lost 3 bases, the J end lost 3 bases, and 7 bases lay between the germline ends. CDR3 residues: CASSGSDYNEQFF. The CDR3 DNA reads as TGTGCCAGCAGCGGTAGCGACTACAATGAGCAGTTCTTC. Based on the CDR3 plus reference TRBV9 and TRBJ2-1, the full variable domain is DSGVTQTPKHLITATGQRVTLRCSPRSGDLSVYWYQQSLDQGLQFLIQYYNGEERAKGNILERFSAQQFPDLHSELNLSSLELGDSALYFCASSGSDYNEQFFGPGTRLTVL.

V gene TRBV20-1 combines with J gene TRBJ2-7; a weak D match, TRBD1 (6 bases). CDR1 and CDR2 (germline): DFQATT, SNEGSKA (reference sequence). CDR3 length: 14 amino acids. V lost 4 bases and J lost 2, with 15 bases in between. This chain's CDR3 is CSATGTSTTYEQYF. The CDR3 DNA is TGCAGTGCTACCGGGACATCAACGACCTACGAGCAGTACTTC.

The chain joins TRBV5-1 to TRBJ1-1, with a weak D call TRBD1 (5 bases). Germline lookup yields CDR1 SGHRS and CDR2 YFSETQ. V lost 2 bases, J lost 0 bases, and 17 bases lay in between. CDR3 length: 17 amino acids. The CDR3 bases are TGCGCCAGCAGCTTTATCACGGGACGGGGTATGAACACTGAAGCTTTCTTT. This encodes CASSFITGRGMNTEAFF.

The chain couples TRBV20-1 to TRBJ1-1; weak D call: TRBD1 (6 bases). CDR1 and CDR2 (germline): DFQATT, SNEGSKA (reference sequence). Trimming took off 3 bases at V and 0 bases at J, with 11 bases between the two ends. CDR3 size: 14 residues. CDR3: CSASPQGMNTEAFF. For the CDR3, the DNA is TGCAGTGCTAGCCCACAGGGAATGAACACTGAAGCTTTCTTT.

The V and J genes are TRBV7-2 and TRBJ1-1; a possible D gene is TRBD1 (5 bases). This CDR3 region has 15 residues. Germline CDR1 and CDR2: SGHTA and FQGNSA. Trimming left V 6 bases short and J 0 bases short, with 14 bases between. The CDR3 loop is CASRRTLLLNTEAFF. CDR3 DNA: TGTGCCAGCAGGCGGACACTGCTCTTGAACACTGAAGCTTTCTTT.

The chain employs TRBV20-1 and TRBJ2-1; 9 bases line up with TRBD2. V was pared by 3 bases and J by 3 bases, with 3 bases of the junction left unmatched. Germline-derived CDR1 and CDR2 are DFQATT and SNEGSKA (reference sequence). The CDR3 spans 14 residues. The CDR3 loop is CSASTTSGYNEQFF. CDR3 bases: TGCAGTGCTAGTACGACTAGCGGCTACAATGAGCAGTTCTTC.

The CDR3 DNA is TGTGCCACCAGCAGAGCCACTTACAATGAGCAGTACTTC. Translated: CATSRATYNEQYF. The chain uses TRBV15 and TRBJ2-7, with D uncertain. This CDR3 comprises 13 residues. The germline V gene has CDR1 LNHNV and CDR2 YYDKDF (reference sequence). V lost 1 base and J 7 bases, leaving 11 bases between the germline ends.

This clonotype was picked up a small number of times. The V and J genes are TRBV7-8 and TRBJ1-5; D possibly corresponds to TRBD1 (6 bases). This CDR3 is 14 amino acids long. Germline V gene sequence: CDR1 SGHVS, CDR2 FQNEAQ. With 5 bases removed from V and 11 bases from J, the gap between germline ends came to 19 bases. In nucleotides, the CDR3 is TGTGCCAGCAGCCGCATCAGAACAGGGACGGCCCAGCATTTT. Protein: CASSRIRTGTAQHF.

The sample holds a few counts of this clonotype. The junction departs from germline at one end; a sequencing error may be responsible. The rearrangement links TRBV5-1 to TRBJ2-7; D may be TRBD2 (5 bases). The germline CDR1 and CDR2 sequences are SGHRS and YFSETQ. CDR3 size: 13 residues. The CDR3 loop reads CAGSPRGSYEQYF. The CDR3 nucleotides are TGCGCCGGCAGTCCCCGGGGCTCCTACGAGCAGTACTTC. Full variable domain (missing parts from reference TRBV5-1 and TRBJ2-7): KAGVTQTPRYLIKTRGQQVTLSCSPISGHRSVSWYQQTPGQGLQFLFEYFSETQRNKGNFPGRFSGRQFSNSRSEMNVSTLELGDSALYLCAGSPRGSYEQYFGPGTRLTVT.

This clonotype came up a few times. The rearrangement joins TRBV6-2 or TRBV6-3 to TRBJ2-1; D perhaps matches TRBD1 (7 bases). The ends were cut back, 7 bases at V and 1 base at J, with 14 bases in the middle. Germline V gene sequence: CDR1 MNHEY, CDR2 SVGEGT. The CDR3 has 15 amino acids. The CDR3 loop is CASTLTGRSYNEQFF. Written as DNA, the CDR3 is TGTGCCAGCACCCTGACAGGGAGGTCCTACAATGAGCAGTTCTTC.

The genes are TRBV6-6 and TRBJ2-7; 7 bases map to TRBD1. The CDR3 contains 15 residues. The trim removed 2 bases at V and 2 bases at J, leaving 6 bases unmatched. CDR1 is MNHNY and CDR2 is SVGAGI in the germline V gene (reference sequence). CDR3 sequence: CASSYRATGTYEQYF. DNA for the CDR3: TGTGCCAGCAGTTACCGCGCGACAGGGACCTACGAGCAGTACTTC.

The J gene is TRBJ2-4, the V gene TRBV20-1; 11 bases fit TRBD2. The J call may not be correct, given that the DNA end is closer to TRBJ2-7. Germline V CDR1 and CDR2: DFQATT, SNEGSKA (reference sequence). The CDR3 consists of 14 residues. This CDR3 reads CSAKGLAGYYEQYF. CDR3 nucleotides: TGCAGTGCTAAAGGACTAGCGGGCTACTACGAGCAGTACTTC.

In its sample, this clonotype was seen a few times. The chain's CDR3 is CASSLAGGPSIYNEQFF. The CDR3 coding sequence is TGCGCCAGCAGTTTAGCGGGAGGGCCCTCGATCTACAATGAGCAGTTCTTC. The V and J genes are TRBV5-1 and TRBJ2-1, with TRBD2 identical over 11 bases. From germline, CDR1 is SGHRS and CDR2 YFSETQ. V lost 5 bases and J lost 3; bases outside the gene matches: 10. The CDR3 covers 17 residues. Full variable domain (missing parts from reference TRBV5-1 and TRBJ2-1): KAGVTQTPRYLIKTRGQQVTLSCSPISGHRSVSWYQQTPGQGLQFLFEYFSETQRNKGNFPGRFSGRQFSNSRSEMNVSTLELGDSALYLCASSLAGGPSIYNEQFFGPGTRLTVL.

This chain joins TRBV29-1 and TRBJ1-1; the D is unclear. Trimming cost V 1 base and J 2 bases, with 8 bases left between them. The V gene's germline CDR1 is SQVTM and CDR2 ANQGSEA. The CDR3 sequence is 13 residues long. CDR3 residues: CSVEGGGNTEAFF. The CDR3 DNA follows: TGCAGCGTTGAAGGGGGAGGAAACACTGAAGCTTTCTTT.

V usage is TRBV10-3 and J usage is TRBJ2-4; the D gene could be TRBD1 or TRBD2 (5 bases each). CDR1 is ENHRY and CDR2 is SYGVKD in the germline V gene. This CDR3 has 16 amino acids. V was clipped by 2 bases and J by 0 bases, with 11 bases between them. The CDR3: CAISESQGPAKNIQYF. Written as DNA, the CDR3 is TGTGCCATCAGTGAGAGCCAGGGACCAGCCAAAAACATTCAGTACTTC.

Comment on this clonotype: An end of the junction does not agree with germline; a read error may underlie this. The chain has TRBV4-1 and TRBJ1-1; D not resolved. CDR1 is MGHRA and CDR2 is YSYEKL in the germline V gene. CDR3 length: 13 amino acids. CDR3 DNA sequence: TGCACCAGCAGCCAAGTGCGTGGCACTGAAGCTTTCTTT. Translation gives CTSSQVRGTEAFF.

This clonotype was seen a few times. This chain uses TRBV2 with TRBJ2-1, with TRBD2 matching over 11 bases. The length of the CDR3 is 15 residues. Unmatched junction bases numbered 9, after V lost 5 bases and J lost 9 bases. From germline, CDR1 is SNHLY and CDR2 FYNNEI. CDR3 in amino acids: CASSFIAGGPGEQFF. CDR3 nucleotide sequence: TGTGCCAGCAGTTTCATAGCGGGAGGGCCCGGTGAGCAGTTCTTC.

This chain uses TRBV6-6 with TRBJ2-5; 13 bases map to TRBD2. The V and J ends lost 6 bases and 5 bases, in that order; junction bases with no gene match: 6. The CDR3 covers 15 residues. The germline CDR1 and CDR2 sequences are MNHNY and SVGAGI (reference sequence). The DNA of the CDR3 is TGTGCCAGCAGCAGACTAGCGGGAGGCCACGAGACCCAGTACTTC. Translating it yields CASSRLAGGHETQYF.

CDR3 nucleotide sequence: TGCAGTGCAATAAGCCCGGGACAGGGTTCCTACGAGCAGTACTTC. Encoded protein: CSAISPGQGSYEQYF. The chain carries TRBV20-1 and TRBJ2-7; 9 positions agree with TRBD1. Germline CDR1 reads DFQATT; CDR2 reads SNEGSKA (reference sequence). V shed 6 bases, J shed 1 base, and the junction held 10 bases outside the gene matches. The CDR3 is 15 residues long.

The J gene is TRBJ2-1, the V gene TRBV5-1; possibly TRBD1 for D (6 bases). Looked up from germline, CDR1 is SGHRS and CDR2 is YFSETQ. The CDR3 covers 12 residues. The germline V and J ends were trimmed by 4 bases and 15 bases, with 17 bases remaining between them. The CDR3 nucleotides read TGCGCCAGCAGCGACCCAAACCGGGACACGTTCTTC. Protein product: CASSDPNRDTFF.

The chain joins TRBV20-1 to TRBJ2-7; the D gene is possibly TRBD1 (7 bases). The CDR3 length is 12 residues. CDR1 is DFQATT, CDR2 SNEGSKA, per germline (reference sequence). Trimming left V 3 bases short and J 2 bases short, with 8 bases between. CDR3 loop: CSASRGAYEQYF. DNA for the CDR3: TGCAGTGCTAGCAGGGGGGCCTACGAGCAGTACTTC.

The V gene is TRBV10-3, the J gene TRBJ2-1, with D hard to call. The CDR3 is 11 residues long. The germline V gene encodes CDR1 ENHRY and CDR2 SYGVKD. The V gene lost 6 bases and the J gene lost 8 bases, with 8 bases spanning the gap. The DNA for the CDR3 is TGTGCCATCAGGAGGAACGATGAGCAGTTCTTC. Translated, it gives CAIRRNDEQFF.